This T cell receptor (beta chain) was sequenced during a study of cytomegalovirus exposure and HLA in healthy donors. Findings and caveats of the study: Some segments of the V type, notably TRBV6-2 and TRBV6-3, were excluded as indistinguishable. The study assumed roughly uniform donor sequencing depth for presence/absence analyses. While the bulk of TCR sequences proved rare, some public TCRs turned up in many donors. When the data were analyzed later, several of the most significant clusters appeared to be linked to common viral pathogens.

A single count supports this clone. The antigen is not known. Germline V gene data show CDR1 as LNHNV and CDR2 as YYDKDF (reference sequence). Trimming removed 0 bases from V and 3 bases from J, with 12 bases in between. The CDR3 has 15 amino acids. PCR used 60 Vbeta primers and 13 Jbeta primers. Clones were read by immunoSEQ multiplex PCR, and TCRdb kept only the in-frame ones, dropping some. This sample has more than 150,000 clones, with over 80% found just once. Sequencing input: PBMCs. The genes are TRBV15 and TRBJ2-7, with D unclear. This receptor was identified in a girl aged 10 to 17 in good health and CMV-seropositive. CDR3 protein: CATSRDPPGLYEQYF. The CDR3 nucleotides read TGTGCCACCAGCAGAGATCCCCCTGGGCTCTACGAGCAGTACTTC.